This TCR beta chain was found in a study of T cells in Graves' hyperthyroidism and ophthalmopathy. This clonotype was seen repeatedly, ten times or more. Using RNA transcripts as the source, TCR beta CDR3 regions were amplified. A first-round RT-PCR of the TCR CDR3 used the HTBI primer set. TCRdb passed the multiplex PCR reads through MiXCR, listing each CDR3 protein once. This sample has approximately 610,000 distinct CDR3 sequences, with over 12% found just once. Patients with ophthalmopathy all had a Clinical Activity Score of at least 3, a NOSPECS grade of at least 4 and duration under 3 months. Per germline, CDR1 MNHNY and CDR2 SVGAGI (reference sequence). The CDR3 consists of 19 residues. Trimming cost V 0 bases and J 0 bases, with 18 bases left between them.

The sequence was obtained from a woman between 40 and 50 years old with Graves' ophthalmopathy. The chain uses TRBV6-6 and TRBJ1-5; the D is unclear. The sequenced material came from blood. Here the CDR3 reads CASSYSNEPEAPSNQPQHF. CDR3 coding DNA: TGTGCCAGCAGTTACTCGAATGAACCTGAGGCCCCTAGCAATCAGCCCCAGCATTTT.